This TCR beta chain is from a study of metastatic and nonmetastatic thyroid tumors. Across the study: Thyroid patients, malignant and benign, had repertoires compared across blood and tumor or nodule tissue. General observations from the study: It was reported that TCR beta diversity was significantly higher in malignant thyroid tumors than benign nodules, in blood and tumor.

Before thyroid surgery, none of the patients had received any treatment. Notes on this clone: Its antigen is unknown.

Per the germline V gene, CDR1 is ENHRY and CDR2 is SYGVKD. Trimming took 4 bases from V and 0 from J, leaving 13 bases between them. The CDR3 spans 15 residues. Source study methods: In papillary thyroid cancer, a distant-metastasis classifier was built using CDR3 differences across clinicopathological groups. From the PCR reads, TCRdb re-called clones with MiXCR. These V and J calls derive from TCRdb rather than the authors' analysis. The table has approximately 32,000 clones, 21% seen once. The origin of this receptor is a male donor with papillary thyroid cancer or a benign thyroid nodule (not recorded which). Some clones in this sample may be carry-over from other donors' samples. The V and J genes are TRBV10-3 and TRBJ2-7; maybe TRBD2 (6 bases). The sequencing sample was made of tumor tissue. Here the CDR3 reads CAISVTRGNSYEQYF. Written as DNA, the CDR3 is TGTGCCATCAGTGTGACTAGAGGGAACTCCTACGAGCAGTACTTC.